These T cell receptor beta chains were read from a single sample in a study of response to subunit inactivated influenza vaccine. TCRdb re-derived calls from the RT-PCR reads in MiXCR, one entry per CDR3 protein. Of 500,000 to 700,000 distinct CDR3 sequences in the sample, less than 25% were seen once. This sample was shared with a second study, whose subject was T cells expressing NK-cell markers.

The sequences come from CD4+ T cells sorted from PBMCs, collected 12 days after vaccination. These receptors were taken from a man in his forties or fifties who received an inactivated influenza vaccine. Each CDR3 is given with its conserved first and last residue. The D gene is left open where the match is weak. Not all rows give a size; the values are once, few, many and, for expanded clones, a class.

d_call clone_size j_call v_call cdr3_nt cdr3_aa
NA many TRBJ2-7 TRBV10-3 TGTGCCATCAGTGAGGCAGAACCACCTTCCTACGAGCAGTACTTC CAISEAEPPSYEQYF
TRBD1 few TRBJ2-7 TRBV6-1 TGTGCCAGCAGTGACGCCGGGACAGGGGGCCACGAGCAGTACTTC CASSDAGTGGHEQYF
TRBD2 few TRBJ2-2 TRBV9 TGTGCCAGCAGCGTAGATCCGGGAGGGGACACCGGGGAGCTGTTTTTT CASSVDPGGDTGELFF
NA few TRBJ2-3 TRBV12-3/TRBV12-4 TGTGCCAGCAGGGGTGGTTCAGATACGCAGTATTTT CASRGGSDTQYF
NA NA TRBJ2-7 TRBV6-1 TGTGCCAGCAGTGAAGTAGGTTACGGCCTCGGCGAGCAGTACTTC CASSEVGYGLGEQYF
NA many TRBJ2-2 TRBV29-1 TGCAGCGTTGAACGGGATGTTAAAAAGGGGGAGCTGTTTTTT CSVERDVKKGELFF
NA NA TRBJ2-1 TRBV7-9 TGTGCCAGCAGCATGGTCGCCTGGGACAAGGGTTACAATGAGCAGTTCTTC CASSMVAWDKGYNEQFF
NA few TRBJ2-5 TRBV20-1 TGCAGTGCTATGGACAGCCAAGAGACCCAGTACTTC CSAMDSQETQYF
NA NA TRBJ2-7 TRBV20-1 TGCAGTGCTAGAGTCCCAGGGAGGTACGAGCAGTACTTC CSARVPGRYEQYF
NA NA TRBJ1-2 TRBV28 TGTGCCAGCAGTTTAGGCAGGACCTATGGCTACACCTTC CASSLGRTYGYTF
TRBD2 few TRBJ2-3 TRBV20-1 TGCAGTGCCCACCGGACTAGCGGGAGGGCAGATACGCAGTATTTT CSAHRTSGRADTQYF
TRBD1 NA TRBJ2-7 TRBV9 TGTGCCAGCAGCGGAGGGACAGGGGGGTATTACGAGCAGTACTTC CASSGGTGGYYEQYF
NA few TRBJ2-3 TRBV11-2 TGTGCCAGCAGCTCGGGACTTCTGCAGTATTTT CASSSGLLQYF
TRBD1 NA TRBJ1-1 TRBV7-9 TGTGCCAGCAGCTTAGGGACAGGGAAGCCTGAAGCTTTCTTT CASSLGTGKPEAFF
NA NA TRBJ1-4 TRBV29-1 TGCAGCGTGCGGACAGCGACTAATGAAAAACTGTTTTTT CSVRTATNEKLFF
TRBD2 few TRBJ2-3 TRBV12-3/TRBV12-4 TGTGCCAGCAGTTTAGCCATAGGACTAGCGGCGAAAGATACGCAGTATTTT CASSLAIGLAAKDTQYF
NA NA TRBJ2-2 TRBV24-1 TGTGCCACCGGGCAGGGATACACCGGGGAGCTGTTTTTT CATGQGYTGELFF
NA NA TRBJ2-7 TRBV28 TGTGCCACCAAGGGAATTTACGAGCAGTACTTC CATKGIYEQYF
NA NA TRBJ2-5 TRBV15 TGTGCCACCAGCCGGACTCCCAGCCAAGAGACCCAGTACTTC CATSRTPSQETQYF
NA NA TRBJ2-2 TRBV5-1 TGCGCCAGCAACTCAGGAAACACCGGGGAGCTGTTTTTT CASNSGNTGELFF